The clone carrying this T cell receptor beta chain appeared a few times. Starting 14 to 28 days after autologous transplant, ipilimumab 1 mg/kg was given. Clones were sequenced by immunoSEQ multiplex PCR, and TCRdb holds only the in-frame ones, with some missing. The table has some 24,000 clones, 86% seen once. The data originate from a study of ipilimumab plus nivolumab after autologous stem cell transplantation. The CDR3 has 14 residues. Germline V gene lookup returns CDR1 GTSNPN and CDR2 SVGIG (reference sequence). V lost 2 bases to trimming and J lost 3 bases, with 13 bases between them. J is TRBJ1-1 and V is TRBV30, with D perhaps matching TRBD1 (6 bases). This sequence originates from a male donor with diffuse large B-cell lymphoma. The source material was PBMCs, sampled in a trial of ipilimumab plus nivolumab as post-transplant consolidation. The CDR3 region has the DNA TGTGCCTGGAGTTCACAGGGTGGGGACACTGAAGCTTTCTTT. It encodes CAWSSQGGDTEAFF.